These 8 T cell receptor beta chains share one sample of origin, sequenced in a study of cytomegalovirus exposure and HLA in healthy donors. Use of 60 Vbeta and 13 Jbeta primers characterized the PCR. Data came from immunoSEQ multiplex PCR; TCRdb stores just in-frame clones and leaves some out. This sample has about 71,000 clones; over 60% occur once, and the top ten carry less than 8.5%. The specimen was PBMCs. Source of these receptors: a man aged 40-49 years in good health and CMV-seropositive.

This clone appeared a few times. V is TRBV6-4 and J is TRBJ2-3, with D tentatively TRBD2 (5 bases). Trimming removed 4 bases from V and 4 bases from J, with 12 bases in between. The germline V gene encodes CDR1 MRHNA and CDR2 SNTAGT. The CDR3 totals 14 residues. CDR3 region: CASSVDGIPDTQYF. In DNA form, the CDR3 reads TGTGCCAGCAGTGTTGACGGGATTCCAGATACGCAGTATTTT.

The gene calls are TRBV6-1 and TRBJ1-1, with D uncertain. This CDR3 comprises 14 residues. CDR1 and CDR2 (germline): MNHNS, SASEGT. V was trimmed by 6 bases and J by 6 bases, leaving 17 bases between them. The CDR3 sequence: CASSPPDYPSEAFF. DNA for the CDR3: TGTGCCAGCAGCCCCCCCGACTATCCGTCTGAAGCTTTCTTT.

The rearrangement uses TRBV27 and TRBJ2-5; 14 bases align to TRBD2. The CDR3 extends over 17 amino acids. With V trimmed by 1 base and J by 3 bases, 4 bases remained unmatched. The germline V gene encodes CDR1 MNHEY and CDR2 SMNVEV (reference sequence). CDR3 region: CASSLYRGLAGEETQYF. The CDR3 region has the DNA TGTGCCAGCAGTTTATATCGGGGACTAGCGGGAGAAGAGACCCAGTACTTC.

On this clone itself: The junction departs from germline at one end; a sequencing error may be responsible. The chain joins TRBV7-7 to TRBJ2-1, with TRBD1 matching over 11 bases. CDR1 and CDR2 (germline): SSHAT, FNYEAQ (reference sequence). The CDR3 covers 16 residues. CDR3 nucleotides: TGTGCTAGCAGCTACGCACCGGGACAGGGGGACAATGAGCAGTTCTTC. It specifies CASSYAPGQGDNEQFF.

This chain joins TRBV18 and TRBJ1-4; perhaps TRBD1 as D (6 bases). Germline CDR1 and CDR2: KGHSH and LQKENI. V was clipped by 3 bases and J by 5 bases, with 13 bases between them. This CDR3 is built from 15 residues. The CDR3 region is CASSPGQINNEKLFF. The DNA for the CDR3 is TGTGCCAGCTCACCTGGACAGATAAACAATGAAAAACTGTTTTTT.

V gene TRBV4-3 combines with J gene TRBJ2-1; a possible D gene is TRBD2 (5 bases). Trimming cost V 4 bases and J 10 bases, with 8 bases left between them. Per the germline V gene, CDR1 is LGHNA and CDR2 is YSLEER. This CDR3 comprises 11 residues. Here the CDR3 DNA reads TGCGCCAGCAGCCTCGGCGGGGAGCAGTTCTTC. This codes for CASSLGGEQFF.

V is TRBV5-6 and J is TRBJ2-5; possibly TRBD2 for D (5 bases). The CDR3 has 15 amino acids. CDR1 is SGHDT, CDR2 YYEEEE, per germline. The germline V and J ends were trimmed by 2 bases and 7 bases, with 18 bases remaining between them. The DNA for the CDR3 is TGTGCCAGCAGCTTCCGGGCTAGCTTCATCGGGACCCAGTACTTC. It yields the protein CASSFRASFIGTQYF.

V gene TRBV18 combines with J gene TRBJ2-7; D possibly corresponds to TRBD1 (6 bases). The CDR3 is 15 amino acids. Germline V CDR1 and CDR2: KGHSH, LQKENI. Trimming shortened V by 3 bases and J by 3 bases, and 15 bases separated the two germline ends. For the CDR3, the DNA is TGTGCCAGCTCACCCCCCCAGGGGTGGGTCTACGAGCAGTACTTC. The encoded protein is CASSPPQGWVYEQYF.